This T cell receptor (beta chain) was sequenced in a study of cytomegalovirus exposure and HLA in healthy donors (dated by TCRdb to between 2016 and 2019). With regard to the full study: An earlier analysis of approximately 640 of the donors reported roughly 270 Gb of sequence data and roughly 110 million unique TCR beta sequences from about 180 million T cells. Donor age, sex, ethnicity and CMV serostatus were collected together with the repertoire data. The study aimed to test whether signatures of past pathogen exposure could be identified by cataloging public T cell receptors. Among about 390 genotyped donors of the cohort, an average of approximately 250,000 unique TCR beta nucleotide sequences were sequenced per donor, around a sixth of them non-productive. All discovery cohort repertoires had been generated on a single sequencing platform. A later genetic analysis took genome-wide SNP genotypes for about 55% of the roughly 700 donors and used that subset as a discovery cohort. Roughly 5 DR-DQ haplotypes were handled as single units for association and clustering because linkage in the cohort was strong. The study profiled the T cell repertoires of under 700 subjects by immunosequencing and related them to cytomegalovirus serostatus. An earlier analysis of more than 450 of the donors used high-throughput TCR beta sequencing to judge whether each TCR beta V gene segment behaved as functional or pseudogenic. The number of donors typed differed by locus, with about 629-630 for A, B, C, DRB1 and DQB1, roughly 520 for DQA1, 600 to 610 for DPA1, and 450 to 480 for DPB1. In a later analysis, previously published TCR beta repertoires from 550 to 750 donors were re-analyzed and high-resolution HLA genotyping was added so that TCR occurrence patterns could be studied. High-throughput TCR immunosequencing, statistical association of individual TCRs with disease status, and machine learning were combined to predict cytomegalovirus infection status. HLA typing covered class I and class II loci at four-digit resolution. Besides the first cohort of about 730 subjects, a separate validation cohort made up of over 100 different subjects was used. An early release that covered roughly 600 HLA-typed donors contained approximately 290 gigabases of sequencing data and about 84 million unique TCR sequences. The genetic ancestry cluster associated with self-reported Caucasian donors included 70% to 85% of the 350 to 500 genotyped donors. Rather than using new phenotypic data, the later analysis identified candidate immune exposures from TCR beta sequences and from how often those sequences occurred across donors. The paper as a whole reports these results and caveats: In a later genetic analysis, fewer N-insertions in productive TCRs were reported among donors in an Asian-associated ancestry cluster than the roughly 670-donor mean. Compared with equally common non-associated chains, HLA-associated TCR beta chains in a later analysis were more clonally expanded and had lower generation probabilities. A group of highly shared sequence variants was considered likely to be a technical artifact of the sequencing pipeline. A further reported finding was that TCR beta sequences accurately predicted the HLA-A and HLA-B alleles for most subjects in the first cohort. Because HLA typing was unavailable for some donors at each locus, only the typed subset was used in association tests. According to a later analysis, TCR association rates differed among HLA loci, with DRB1 alleles showing the most associated TCRs and HLA-C alleles showing the fewest. Most CMV-associated TCR beta chains appeared to be HLA-restricted in a later analysis, and the HLA associations seemed to be driven largely by CMV exposure. An earlier analysis of some 560 of the donors showed that most TCR beta V segments appeared in productive rearrangements either about 87% or about 30% of the time, which broadly matched IMGT annotations. The 87-base-pair reads could not distinguish some IMGT-functional V segments, including TRBV6-2 and TRBV6-3, so those segments were excluded. In a later analysis, around 17,000 TCR beta sequences were associated with specific HLA alleles at a false discovery rate of 0.05. It was suggested by the authors that the approach could potentially be generalized to other disease states and immunological phenotypes. In both the original and validation cohorts, the classifier was reported to diagnose cytomegalovirus status with high specificity and sensitivity. In a later analysis, several top co-occurrence clusters were reported to appear linked to parvovirus B19, influenza, CMV and Epstein-Barr virus. In this cohort, only TCR beta chains were sequenced, and detectable features were limited by the absence of alpha or paired-chain data. Correlated functional status among segregating V segments might reflect linkage disequilibrium, but an unknown experimental factor could not be ruled out. An association between a missense DCLRE1C variant and V-gene and J-gene trimming of TCR beta chains was found in a later genetic analysis and replicated in an independent cohort. The study listed over 150 TCR beta chains as associated with cytomegalovirus. Roughly uniform sequencing depth across donors was assumed in presence/absence analyses, although this assumption may not hold. Because counts were too low, about 18 rarely observed V segments, including chromosome 9 orphons, were left out of the earlier analysis of a few hundred of the donors. In vitro tests confirmed that a few of the cytomegalovirus-associated TCR beta chains recognize cytomegalovirus antigens. Across donors, most TCR sequences were observed very rarely, whereas some public TCRs were present in many individuals. When HLA alleles, especially DR and DQ, strongly co-occurred, TCR associations were difficult to assign to individual alleles. The only immune exposure information available for the cohort was CMV serostatus.

In total, roughly 710 healthy bone marrow donors made up the cohort. Cohort members were all nominally healthy when sampled, although unrecorded immune exposures were likely present. The donor tested CMV seropositive and was one of the 289 seropositive cohort members. Each donor provided a peripheral blood sample, and peripheral blood mononuclear cells were used for TCR beta sequencing. The Qiagen DNeasy Blood Extraction Kit was used to extract genomic DNA from the blood cell samples. The table lists this clone with a count of one. It lacks a known antigen. Per-nucleotide qualities are absent, and no much larger clonotype sits a single base away. The library was built by means of the immunoSEQ multiplex PCR assay. A mixture of 60 forward primers for TCR Vbeta segments and 13 reverse primers for TCR Jbeta segments was used in the multiplex PCR. A multiplex PCR assay on genomic DNA amplified the CDR3 region of rearranged TCR beta genes. The Illumina HiSeq System was used to sequence the amplified TCR beta libraries as 87-base-pair reads. In the paper's pipeline: A later analysis tallied some 79 million unique TCR beta chains across the 666 repertoires, and about 10 million of those chains were shared by two or more donors. To remove PCR and sequencing errors, raw reads were error-corrected and collapsed into unique sequences using a nearest-neighbor algorithm that merged closely related sequences. V, D and J gene segments were assigned by aligning CDR3 sequences to IMGT reference sequences. For a sequence to be retained, a match of at least six nucleotides was required to both a V gene segment and a J gene segment. Rearrangements were classified as productive when the CDR3 lacked stop codons and remained in frame with V and J, and all other rearrangements were classified as non-productive. CDR3 was defined according to IMGT convention as the region running from the second conserved V-encoded cysteine to the conserved J-encoded phenylalanine. The earlier analysis of around 640 of the donors excluded sequences that lacked an unambiguous match to a single V gene segment. An earlier analysis of 587 of the donors called V segments functional above 56.7% productive rearrangements and segregating when the between-donor standard deviation exceeded 5%. To diagnose cytomegalovirus status from the catalog of TCR beta chain sequences, a statistical classification framework was built. In a later analysis, TCR nucleotide sequences were compared against IMGT/GENE-DB human TR gene sequences so that V and J genes could be assigned. Using the TCRdist pipeline, a later analysis assigned CDR3 sequences along with most-parsimonious VDJ recombination scenarios. A later analysis defined each TCR beta chain by its CDR3 amino acid sequence plus V-gene family, and excluded reads lacking a unique V-gene family. In a later analysis, approximately 590 highly shared, low-generation-probability nucleotide sequences were removed to address suspected cross-contamination and a sequencing artifact. In a later analysis, a clonal expansion index for each public chain was calculated from normalized within-repertoire ranks of inferred template counts. In a later analysis, generation probabilities were computed using a VDJ recombination model fitted to out-of-frame rearrangements, and the results were checked against IGoR. A later analysis scored TCR-TCR, TCR-HLA and TCR-CMV co-occurrence with hypergeometric tests, applying a repertoire-size bias correction to TCR pairs. To estimate false discovery rates, a later analysis permuted the HLA or CMV assignments 20 times. In a later analysis, co-occurring TCRs were grouped using DBSCAN, with TCRdist sequence similarity added in when clustering inside HLA-allele-positive subsets. Repertoires with fewer than 30,000 or more than 120,000 public chains, plus five repertoires with anomalous nucleotide sharing, were excluded from co-occurrence clustering. The immuneACCESS repertoire file appears here via TCRdb, limited to in-frame rearrangements. These files lack a portion of the clones; in checked studies, under half of the deficit traces to unresolved V genes, and the cause of the others is not known. Clone size and V and J calls were adopted from that table, with D and trimming inferred from the DNA. The sample table holds roughly 160,000 clones, of which 80% were seen once. The ten largest clones add up to about 9.5% of the sample.

V is trimmed back by 2 bases and J by 4 bases, and the junction contains 4 bases that no gene match accounts for. The CDR3, from cysteine to phenylalanine, totals 16 residues. Only CDR3 DNA remains: 48 bases, in frame from the first base. The germline V gene encodes CDR1 MNHNS and CDR2 SASEGT. The sequence links TRBV6-1 to TRBJ1-6; 8 junctional bases match TRBD1. Sequencing used PBMCs. The sequence derives from a man aged 18 to 35 in good health and CMV-seropositive. Read as DNA, the sequence is TGTGCCAGCAGTGAACCCGGACAGGGTTATAATTCACCCCTCCACTTT. The encoded protein is CASSEPGQGYNSPLHF.